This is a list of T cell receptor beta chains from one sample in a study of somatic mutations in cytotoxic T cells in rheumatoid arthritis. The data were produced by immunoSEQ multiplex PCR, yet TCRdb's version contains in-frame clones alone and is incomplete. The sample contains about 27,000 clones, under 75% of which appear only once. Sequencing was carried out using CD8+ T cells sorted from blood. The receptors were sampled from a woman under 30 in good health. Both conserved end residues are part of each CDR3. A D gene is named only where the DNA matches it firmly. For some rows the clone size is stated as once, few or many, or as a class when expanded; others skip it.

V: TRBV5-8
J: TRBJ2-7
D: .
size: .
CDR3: CASSPVGYEQYF
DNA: TGTGCCAGCAGCCCGGTGGGCTACGAGCAGTACTTC

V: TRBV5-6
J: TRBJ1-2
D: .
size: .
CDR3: CASGGVYYGYTF
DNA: TGTGCCAGCGGAGGGGTTTACTATGGCTACACCTTC

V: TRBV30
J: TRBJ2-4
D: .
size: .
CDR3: CAWSRDDKNIQYF
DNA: TGTGCCTGGAGCCGGGACGACAAAAACATTCAGTACTTC

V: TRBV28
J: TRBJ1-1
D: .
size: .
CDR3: CASSIQGIPEAFF
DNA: TGTGCCAGCAGTATACAGGGTATCCCTGAAGCTTTCTTT

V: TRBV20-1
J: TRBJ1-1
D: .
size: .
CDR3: CSARAVTEAFF
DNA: TGCAGTGCTAGGGCCGTCACTGAAGCTTTCTTT

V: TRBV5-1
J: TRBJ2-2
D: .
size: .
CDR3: CASSSTGGDAGELFF
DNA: TGCGCCAGCAGCTCGACAGGTGGGGACGCCGGGGAGCTGTTTTTT

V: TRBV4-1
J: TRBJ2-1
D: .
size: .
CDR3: CASSQLQGGGEQFF
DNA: TGCGCCAGCAGCCAACTCCAGGGTGGCGGTGAGCAGTTCTTC

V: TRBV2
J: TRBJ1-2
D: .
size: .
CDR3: CASKRGYNYGYTF
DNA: TGTGCCAGCAAGAGAGGGTACAACTATGGCTACACCTTC

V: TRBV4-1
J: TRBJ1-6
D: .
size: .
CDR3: CASRRVGRADSPLHF
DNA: TGCGCCAGCAGACGGGTCGGGAGGGCCGATTCACCCCTCCACTTT

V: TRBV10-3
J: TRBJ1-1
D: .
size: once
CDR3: CAISESGTVTEAFF
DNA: TGTGCCATCAGTGAGTCGGGAACGGTTACTGAAGCTTTCTTT

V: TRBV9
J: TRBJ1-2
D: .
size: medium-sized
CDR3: CASSAGATGLPDGYTF
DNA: TGTGCCAGCAGCGCCGGCGCGACAGGCTTACCGGATGGCTACACCTTC

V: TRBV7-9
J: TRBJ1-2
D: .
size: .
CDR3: CASSPGTVNYGYTF
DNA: TGTGCCAGCAGCCCGGGGACGGTTAACTATGGCTACACCTTC

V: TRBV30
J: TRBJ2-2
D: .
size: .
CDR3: CAWSRPNTGELFF
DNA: TGTGCCTGGAGTAGACCCAACACCGGGGAGCTGTTTTTT

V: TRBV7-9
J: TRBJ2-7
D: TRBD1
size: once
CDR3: CASSLWDRGYEQYF
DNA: TGTGCCAGCAGCCTCTGGGACAGGGGCTACGAGCAGTACTTC

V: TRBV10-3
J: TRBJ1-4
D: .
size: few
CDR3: CAIRQGSNEKLFF
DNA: TGTGCCATCAGACAGGGATCTAATGAAAAACTGTTTTTT

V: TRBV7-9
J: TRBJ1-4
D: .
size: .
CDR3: CASSLFQGTTNEKLFF
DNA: TGTGCCAGCAGCTTATTCCAGGGAACAACTAATGAAAAACTGTTTTTT

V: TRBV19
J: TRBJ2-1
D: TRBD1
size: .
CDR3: CASSLEGARNEQFF
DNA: TGTGCCAGTAGTTTAGAGGGGGCGCGGAATGAGCAGTTCTTC

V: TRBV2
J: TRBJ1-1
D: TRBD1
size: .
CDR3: CASGQVDTEAFF
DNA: TGTGCCAGCGGACAGGTGGACACTGAAGCTTTCTTT

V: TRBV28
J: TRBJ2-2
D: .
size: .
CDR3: CASSFRGIGGELFF
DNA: TGTGCCAGCAGTTTCCGGGGCATCGGCGGGGAGCTGTTTTTT

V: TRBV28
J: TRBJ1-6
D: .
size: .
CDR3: CASSFGQRYNSPLHF
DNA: TGTGCCAGCAGTTTCGGTCAGCGATATAATTCACCCCTCCACTTT

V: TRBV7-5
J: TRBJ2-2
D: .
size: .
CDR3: CARSSSPHLLAGRTGELFF
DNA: TGTGCCAGAAGCTCCTCCCCTCATTTACTAGCGGGGCGGACCGGGGAGCTGTTTTTT

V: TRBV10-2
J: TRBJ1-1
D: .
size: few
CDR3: CASSDTEAFF
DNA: TGCGCCAGCAGTGACACTGAAGCTTTCTTT

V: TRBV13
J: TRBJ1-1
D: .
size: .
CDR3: CASSLPSGMNTEAFF
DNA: TGTGCCAGCAGCTTACCGTCAGGGATGAACACTGAAGCTTTCTTT

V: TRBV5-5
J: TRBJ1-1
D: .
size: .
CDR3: CASSLGGEATEAFF
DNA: TGTGCCAGCAGCTTGGGGGGGGAGGCCACTGAAGCTTTCTTT

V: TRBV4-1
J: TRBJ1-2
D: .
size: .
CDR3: CASSQEDSYGYTF
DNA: TGCGCCAGCAGCCAAGAAGACAGCTATGGCTACACCTTC

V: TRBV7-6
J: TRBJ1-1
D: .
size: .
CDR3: CASSYRQSNTEAFF
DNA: TGTGCCAGCAGCTACCGACAGAGTAACACTGAAGCTTTCTTT

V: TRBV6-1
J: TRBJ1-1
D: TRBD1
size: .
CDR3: CATRDREQAEAFF
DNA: TGTGCCACCCGTGACAGGGAGCAGGCTGAAGCTTTCTTT

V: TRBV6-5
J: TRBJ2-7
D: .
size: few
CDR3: CASSYSGTSNYEQYF
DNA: TGTGCCAGCAGTTACTCGGGGACAAGTAACTACGAGCAGTACTTC

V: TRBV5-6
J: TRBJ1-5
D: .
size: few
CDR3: CASSLGGFGNQPQHF
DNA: TGTGCCAGCAGCTTGGGGGGATTCGGGAATCAGCCCCAGCATTTT

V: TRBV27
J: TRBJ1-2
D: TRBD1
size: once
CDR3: CASTSSGTGSQGYTF
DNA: TGTGCCAGCACCTCATCCGGGACAGGGAGTCAAGGCTACACCTTC

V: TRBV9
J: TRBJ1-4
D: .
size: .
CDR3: CASSVGSAGNEKLFF
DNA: TGTGCCAGCAGCGTAGGGTCGGCTGGGAATGAAAAACTGTTTTTT

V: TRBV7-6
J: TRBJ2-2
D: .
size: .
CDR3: CASSLIFPGELFF
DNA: TGTGCCAGCAGCTTGATTTTCCCCGGGGAGCTGTTTTTT

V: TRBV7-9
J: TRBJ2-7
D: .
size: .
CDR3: CASSLGSGTRLYEQYF
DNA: TGTGCCAGCAGCTTAGGGTCAGGGACTCGGCTTTACGAGCAGTACTTC

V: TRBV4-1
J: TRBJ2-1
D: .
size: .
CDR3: CASSQVLDSTYNEQFF
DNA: TGCGCCAGCAGCCAAGTATTAGACAGCACCTACAATGAGCAGTTCTTC

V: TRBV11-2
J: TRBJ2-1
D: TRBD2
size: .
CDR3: CASSSSGGAIEQFF
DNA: TGTGCCAGCAGCTCTAGCGGGGGGGCTATTGAGCAGTTCTTC

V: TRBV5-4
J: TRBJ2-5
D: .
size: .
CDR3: CASSFGETQYF
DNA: TGTGCCAGCAGCTTCGGGGAGACCCAGTACTTC

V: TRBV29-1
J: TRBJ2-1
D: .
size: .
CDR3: CSGAPAGDRAYNEQFF
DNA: TGCAGCGGCGCCCCCGCGGGGGACAGAGCCTACAATGAGCAGTTCTTC